This T cell receptor (beta chain) comes out of a study of blood T cells in healthy people across ages (dated by TCRdb to 2013 to 2016). Study-wide context: In model experiments, template switching captured about one uniquely barcoded TCR beta cDNA molecule for every two T cells. Using the same blood draw, the study looked at two additional independent replicas of 1 million unique cDNA reads for two donors, one aged 18 to 30 and the other aged 80 or older. To track age-related changes in TCR beta repertoire diversity, the study relied on deep sequencing normalized with unique cDNA molecular identifiers. Donors of different ages were randomly distributed across sequencing lanes to avoid experimental bias. Four age groups were formed from the donors: young (average 16 years), middle-aged (just under 40), aged (62) and long-lived (roughly 88).

In the case of this clonotype: Its antigen remains undetermined. Within one base of it there is no much larger clone, and no base qualities were kept.

Via the germline V gene (reference sequence), CDR1 is GTSNPN and CDR2 SVGIG. The CDR3, from cysteine to phenylalanine, totals 15 residues. Of the read, only the CDR3 DNA is kept; its 45 bases are in frame from base 1. Trimming costs V 5 bases and J 0 bases, and their ends lie 14 bases apart. The roughly 39 donors, aged about 6 to 95 years, were systemically healthy Caucasian individuals from Russia. Ten milliliters of peripheral blood were drawn from each donor into EDTA-treated Vacutainer tubes. Ficoll-Paque density-gradient centrifugation was used to isolate PBMCs, with at least 7 million per sample. Trizol reagent was used to extract total RNA from PBMCs, with at least 5 micrograms per sample. For every donor, flow cytometry on a PBMC aliquot measured the percentage of naive CD45RAhigh/CD27high T cells. Overall study results and their limits: Because the CMV infection status of the donors was unknown, age-related changes in expanded clonotypes may potentially have been confounded. Observed TCR beta diversity per million T cells fell roughly linearly with age, and a significant reduction was already apparent by age about 43. Conclusive comparison of naive and antigen-experienced compartments was prevented by the profiling of bulk unsorted PBMCs. Compared with the aged group, the long-lived group had more naive CD4+ T cells, fewer expanded clones and increased TCR diversity, a pattern suggesting age selection. Total diversity estimates from one million sequenced T cells were considered lower bounds and underestimates. Observed TCR beta diversity correlated strongly with the percentage of naive T cells measured by flow cytometry.

Library preparation employed 5' RACE. These reads were obtained on an Illumina HiSeq 2500. The second PCR ran for roughly 7 to 11 cycles and used a J-beta primer mix along with a sample-barcoded 5' primer. A unique molecular identifier was introduced onto each TCR beta cDNA molecule by a template-switch 5' adaptor carrying 12 random nucleotides. Each sample yielded at least 2.5 million CDR3-containing paired-end reads. First-strand cDNA was synthesized from all RNA with the Mint cDNA synthesis kit, primed by a TRBC-specific oligonucleotide. All cDNA was treated with uracil-DNA glycosylase and then went through a first 18-cycle PCR with the universal primers M1SS and BC2_uni_R. Processing in the source paper ran as follows. Normalization of each sample was performed by random selection of 1 million high-quality reads, each carrying a distinct molecular identifier. Reads sharing molecular identifiers were discarded rather than binned into consensus sequences. MiTCR, set to a Q25 quality threshold and the strictest error-elimination algorithm, was used for CDR3 identification, clonotype clustering and error correction. A nonparametric unseen species model using Euler transformation provided a lower-bound estimate of total TCR beta diversity. Using fastp trimming at Q25 and MiXCR clonotype assembly, TCRdb reanalyzed the public sequencing data and kept in-frame beta chains. Rows are combined by CDR3 protein, so each entry shows the most common genes and DNA. It is TCRdb's table, rather than the study itself, that gives the V and J calls and clone size. In this sample the table shows 1,500,000 or so distinct CDR3 sequences, 45% to 70% of which occur a single time. Approximately 7% of the sample belongs to the ten largest clones.

This TCR derives from a man younger than 35 in good health. The V and J segments used are TRBV30 and TRBJ2-1; the D match is possibly TRBD1 or TRBD2, with 6 bases aligned in each. The sequenced material came from blood. The CDR3 loop reads CAWGEGGSSYNEQFF. The nucleotide sequence is TGTGCCTGGGGTGAAGGGGGGAGCTCCTACAATGAGCAGTTCTTC.